This paragraph covers one T cell receptor (beta chain) sequence. The antigen remains unidentified. The PCR ran on 60 Vbeta and 13 Jbeta primers. In the original analysis: Unique TCR beta chains numbered approximately 76 million in a later analysis, with around 10 million shared. Profiling relied on immunoSEQ multiplex PCR, and the TCRdb table lists in-frame clones only, not all of them. The D gene and trimming were derived from the DNA, and the V and J assignments and clone size from that table. The repertoire consists of 210,000 or so clones, with 65% to 80% occurring once and the leading ten covering around 16%. Despite likely unrecorded immune exposures, the donors were nominally healthy at the time of sampling. This specimen comes from a study of cytomegalovirus exposure and HLA in healthy donors. Overall study results and limits: Donors belonging to an Asian-associated ancestry cluster reportedly showed fewer N-insertions in productive TCRs than the approximately 670-donor mean, according to what a later analysis found. Common viral pathogens seemed, in a later analysis, to connect with several of the most significant clusters.

V was trimmed by 8 bases and J by 8 bases, leaving 9 bases between them. Germline V CDR1 and CDR2: SNHLY, FYNNEI. This CDR3 comprises 10 residues. The clonotype comes from a man aged 35 to 55 in good health and CMV-seronegative. The sequencing sample was made of PBMCs. The chain employs TRBV2 and TRBJ1-1; the D gene is possibly TRBD1 (5 bases). In DNA form, the CDR3 reads TGTGCCAGCGGACGACAGGAAGCTTTCTTT. Encoded protein: CASGRQEAFF.